These 14 T cell receptor beta chains originate from one sample sequenced in a study of T cell repertoires in ileal Crohn's disease. TCRdb keeps only in-frame clones here, not all; method: immunoSEQ multiplex PCR. The sample has more than 11,000 clones, around 90% seen once; the top ten hold 3% to 4%. The sequenced sample was ileal tissue. These receptors were taken from an adult with Crohn's disease.

The chain couples TRBV5-5 to TRBJ1-2, with 8 nucleotides matching TRBD1. The junction had 18 bases not matched to a gene; V was cut back by 2 bases and J by 6 bases. The CDR3 loop spans 18 amino acids. Germline assignment: CDR1 SGHKS and CDR2 YYEKEE (reference sequence). CDR3 sequence: CASSLAGDRQVGEDGYTF. The CDR3 nucleotides are TGTGCCAGCAGCTTAGCCGGGGACAGGCAAGTTGGTGAGGATGGCTACACCTTC.

The chain is built from TRBV25-1 and TRBJ1-6; D remains unclear. V dropped 4 bases and J dropped 9 bases, with 7 bases sitting between them. Per the germline V gene, CDR1 is MGHDK and CDR2 is SYGVNS. The CDR3 is 12 residues long. The CDR3 sequence: CASSAPVSPLHF. The CDR3 DNA sequence: TGTGCCAGCAGTGCCCCGGTTTCACCCCTCCACTTT.

The chain carries TRBV4-2 and TRBJ1-5; 7 bases agree with TRBD1. In germline, CDR1 is LGHNA, CDR2 YNFKEQ. V was pared by 5 bases and J by 3 bases, with 4 bases of the junction left unmatched. The CDR3 totals 14 residues. CDR3 coding DNA: TGTGCCAGCAGCATCGGGACAGACAATCAGCCCCAGCATTTT. It encodes CASSIGTDNQPQHF.

CDR3 residues: CASSVRDRAYNEQFF. In nucleotides, the CDR3 is TGTGCCAGCAGCGTTAGGGACAGGGCCTACAATGAGCAGTTCTTC. V and J are TRBV9 and TRBJ2-1, with 9 positions matching TRBD1. The length of the CDR3 is 15 residues. V shed 2 bases, J shed 2 bases, and the junction held 2 bases outside the gene matches. Looked up from germline, CDR1 is SGDLS and CDR2 is YYNGEE.

The CDR3 here is CASSKTGTGMVSPLHF. The CDR3 DNA sequence: TGTGCCAGCAGCAAGACCGGGACAGGGATGGTGTCACCCCTCCACTTT. V is TRBV7-3 and J is TRBJ1-6; TRBD1 matches at 9 bases. This CDR3 spans 16 amino acids. The germline V gene encodes CDR1 SGHTA and CDR2 FQGTGA. The V segment lost 5 bases and the J segment 10 bases; nucleotides outside the gene matches: 12.

In its sample, this clone was seen a few times. The DNA for the CDR3 is TGTGCCAGCAGTTACCGCTGGGGGGGGTTAGGGGAGACCCAGTACTTC. Amino acids: CASSYRWGGLGETQYF. The gene calls are TRBV6-5 and TRBJ2-5; 7 nucleotides agree with TRBD2. The J segment lost 5 bases and the V segment lost 2 bases, leaving 11 bases of the junction unmatched. The CDR3 consists of 16 residues. Germline values: CDR1 MNHEY, CDR2 SVGAGI.

The CDR3 sequence: CASSRIQGAAEAFF. The CDR3 DNA reads as TGCGCCAGCAGCCGAATACAGGGGGCAGCTGAAGCTTTCTTT. The chain joins TRBV5-1 to TRBJ1-1; 9 positions match TRBD1. This CDR3 comprises 14 residues. The junction had 7 bases not matched to a gene; V was cut back by 4 bases and J by 6 bases. Germline CDR1 reads SGHRS; CDR2 reads YFSETQ.

The V gene is TRBV6-5, the J gene TRBJ2-5; the D gene is possibly TRBD2 (6 bases). Gene TRBJ2-7 matches the end of the DNA better, so the J call may be wrong. The CDR3 length is 12 residues. In germline, CDR1 is MNHEY, CDR2 SVGAGI. In DNA form, the CDR3 reads TGTGCCACCACGGGGGATAGCTACGAGCAGTACTTC. Its translation: CATTGDSYEQYF.

This clone was counted a few times. The chain links TRBV9 to TRBJ2-7; D call uncertain. The germline gives CDR1 SGDLS, CDR2 YYNGEE. The ends were cut back, 0 bases at V and 1 base at J, with 5 bases in the middle. The CDR3 runs 13 residues. The DNA of the CDR3 is TGTGCCAGCAGCGTAGGAGAGTCCTACGAGCAGTACTTC. It is translated as CASSVGESYEQYF.

This rearrangement joins TRBV6-4 to TRBJ2-2, with TRBD2 identical over 8 bases. The junction had 3 bases not matched to a gene; V was cut back by 5 bases and J by 1 base. Per germline, CDR1 MRHNA and CDR2 SNTAGT. This CDR3 is 15 amino acids long. CDR3 in DNA: TGTGCCAGCAGTCGTCTAGCGGGGAACACCGGGGAGCTGTTTTTT. The encoded protein is CASSRLAGNTGELFF.

This chain links TRBV30 with TRBJ1-1; D might be TRBD1 (5 bases). There are 12 residues in the CDR3. CDR1 and CDR2 (germline): GTSNPN, SVGIG (reference sequence). Deletions cut 4 bases from V and 5 bases from J, with 11 bases between. The CDR3 coding sequence is TGTGCCTGGATCCGTCGGGGGACTGAAGCTTTCTTT. Translation: CAWIRRGTEAFF.

The chain combines TRBV4-2 with TRBJ2-5, with 12 bases fitting TRBD1. The CDR3 sequence is 15 residues long. The germline gives CDR1 LGHNA, CDR2 YNFKEQ. V was clipped by 5 bases and J by 11 bases; unmatched bases: 12. The DNA of the CDR3 is TGTGCCAGCAGCGGACAGGGACAGGGGGCGCGGGAGCAGTACTTC. This sequence encodes CASSGQGQGAREQYF.

The V call is TRBV10-3, the J call TRBJ2-1; possible D gene TRBD2, 6 bases. Trimming took off 7 bases at V and 5 bases at J, with 12 bases between the two ends. CDR1 is ENHRY and CDR2 is SYGVKD in the germline V gene. This CDR3 has 13 amino acids. The CDR3 region is CAITPGDHNEQFF. CDR3 sequence (DNA): TGTGCCATCACCCCGGGGGACCACAATGAGCAGTTCTTC.

V and J are TRBV28 and TRBJ1-5; D not certain. This CDR3 spans 12 amino acids. Germline loops: CDR1 MDHEN, CDR2 SYDVKM. V lost 6 bases, J lost 6 bases, and 9 bases lay in between. The CDR3 sequence: CASRRAGQPQHF. Here the CDR3 DNA reads TGTGCCAGCAGGCGGGCTGGTCAGCCCCAGCATTTT.